The clone carrying this TCR beta chain appeared a few times. Its antigen remains unidentified. RNA transcripts were the template for amplifying TCR beta CDR3 regions. The HTBI set primed first-round TCR CDR3 RT-PCR. One entry per CDR3 protein results from TCRdb running MiXCR on the multiplex PCR reads. This sample has about 300,000 distinct CDR3 sequences, with roughly 15% found just once. Patients aged 18 to 65 with hyperthyroidism were newly diagnosed, with duration under 2 months. The sample is drawn from a study of T cells in Graves' hyperthyroidism and ophthalmopathy. Points from the study as a whole: Within blood appeared most thyroid clonotypes that had expanded above 0.001. The model anticipated ophthalmopathy a median about 7 months pre-onset. Researchers report that a 13 V-J model separated ophthalmopathy from stable hyperthyroidism.

After removal of 2 bases from V and 8 bases from J, the junction contained 4 bases not matched to a gene. From germline, CDR1 is MNHEY and CDR2 SMNVEV (reference sequence). This CDR3 is built from 14 residues. This clonotype was sampled from a man aged 25 to 45 with Graves' hyperthyroidism. The specimen was blood. The chain links TRBV27 to TRBJ2-1; 9 bases match TRBD2. In DNA form, the CDR3 reads TGTGCCAGCAGTTTAAGCCGACTAGCGGATGAGCAGTTCTTC. It translates to CASSLSRLADEQFF.